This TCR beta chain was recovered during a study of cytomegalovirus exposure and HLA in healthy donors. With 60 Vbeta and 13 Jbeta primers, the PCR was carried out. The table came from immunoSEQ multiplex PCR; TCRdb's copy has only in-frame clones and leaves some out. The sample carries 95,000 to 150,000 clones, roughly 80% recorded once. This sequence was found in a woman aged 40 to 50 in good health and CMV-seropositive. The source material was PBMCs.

The CDR3 bases are TGTGCCAGCAGCGCCGGGACAGGGGCGATGTTACCCGGGGACGAGCAGTACTTC. Translating it yields CASSAGTGAMLPGDEQYF. This chain uses TRBV7-9 with TRBJ2-7; 10 bases are a match to TRBD1. The junction had 18 bases not matched to a gene; V was cut back by 5 bases and J by 5 bases. In germline, CDR1 is SEHNR, CDR2 FQNEAQ (reference sequence). This CDR3 has 18 residues.